These 9 T cell receptor beta chains came from one sample sequenced in a study of early T cells in non-severe SARS-CoV-2 infection. TCRdb reprocessed the 5' RACE reads with MiXCR, giving one entry per CDR3 protein. This table holds tens of thousands of distinct CDR3 sequences, less than 15% found once. Material: whole blood. The receptors derive from an adult who was a healthcare worker with PCR-confirmed SARS-CoV-2 infection or an uninfected control (not recorded which).

The V gene is TRBV5-1, the J gene TRBJ2-1; maybe TRBD2 (5 bases). Germline V gene sequence: CDR1 SGHRS, CDR2 YFSETQ. Trimming took 4 bases from V and 7 from J, leaving 18 bases between them. This CDR3 contains 15 residues. DNA for the CDR3: TGCGCCAGCAGCCTGCCGAGGGTGACATTGAATGAGCAGTTCTTC. It codes for CASSLPRVTLNEQFF.

The table lists this clonotype with many counts. This sequence joins TRBV11-2 and TRBJ2-1, with 10 bases that match TRBD2. CDR1 is SGHAT and CDR2 is FQNNGV in the germline V gene. The CDR3 has 14 residues. Germline trimming cut 5 bases from V and 6 bases from J; bases unmatched to any gene: 4. Here the CDR3 reads CASSPGTSVNEQFF. As DNA, the CDR3 is TGTGCCAGCAGCCCAGGGACTAGCGTCAATGAGCAGTTCTTC.

The rearrangement links TRBV2 to TRBJ2-7; weak D call: TRBD1 (5 bases). CDR3 length equals 14 residues. Trimming took 3 bases from V and 5 from J, leaving 14 bases between them. Germline assignment: CDR1 SNHLY and CDR2 FYNNEI. DNA of the CDR3: TGTGCCAGCAGTGACGTGGGCAGGGTCAACGAGCAGTACTTC. This sequence encodes CASSDVGRVNEQYF. Based on the CDR3 plus reference TRBV2 and TRBJ2-7, the full variable domain is EPEVTQTPSHQVTQMGQEVILRCVPISNHLYFYWYRQILGQKVEFLVSFYNNEISEKSEIFDDQFSVERPDGSNFTLKIRSTKLEDSAMYFCASSDVGRVNEQYFGPGTRLTVT.

This clonotype was observed a few times. This sequence joins TRBV10-3 and TRBJ2-3, with a weak D call TRBD2 (5 bases). The germline gives CDR1 ENHRY, CDR2 SYGVKD. The CDR3 consists of 13 residues. Trimming left V 2 bases short and J 3 bases short, with 6 bases between. CDR3 DNA sequence: TGTGCCATCAGTGAGGGCGGGACAGATACGCAGTATTTT. This encodes CAISEGGTDTQYF.

This clonotype was picked up many times. The V and J genes are TRBV12-3 or TRBV12-4 and TRBJ1-3; a possible D gene is TRBD1 (5 bases). Trimming took 3 bases from V and 5 from J, leaving 20 bases between them. This CDR3 spans 17 amino acids. CDR3 loop: CASSFRPFQGLRNTIYF. CDR3 DNA sequence: TGTGCCAGCAGTTTTCGGCCGTTCCAGGGACTGAGAAACACCATATATTTT.

This clonotype showed up just a few times. The chain links TRBV7-6 to TRBJ1-5; D is unclear. The germline V and J ends were trimmed by 1 base and 7 bases, with 8 bases remaining between them. Per germline, CDR1 SGHVS and CDR2 FNYEAQ. The CDR3 runs to 13 residues. The CDR3 region is CASSLGAAQPQHF. The CDR3 nucleotides read TGTGCCAGCAGCTTAGGGGCGGCACAGCCCCAGCATTTT.

This clonotype appeared a few times. The rearrangement uses TRBV6-5 and TRBJ2-7; tentatively, D is TRBD2 (5 bases). Germline CDR1 is MNHEY and CDR2 is SVGAGI. Trimming pared 7 bases from V and 2 bases from J, leaving 15 bases between. The CDR3 consists of 14 residues. In nucleotides, the CDR3 is TGTGCCAGCACCGCCGTCCCGGGGACCTACGAGCAGTACTTC. Translated: CASTAVPGTYEQYF.

For the CDR3, the DNA is TGTGCCAGCAGCCAAGTAATACCCTACGAGCAGTACTTC. It specifies CASSQVIPYEQYF. This chain joins TRBV3-1 and TRBJ2-7; D not resolved. Germline V gene sequence: CDR1 LGHDT, CDR2 YNNKEL (reference sequence). Deletions cut 1 base from V and 2 bases from J, with 6 bases between. The CDR3 sequence is 13 residues long.

This clonotype was counted between two and nine times. J is TRBJ1-2 and V is TRBV29-1; D remains ambiguous. Germline loops: CDR1 SQVTM, CDR2 ANQGSEA. This CDR3 region has 13 residues. Trimming cost V 7 bases and J 8 bases, with 20 bases left between them. The CDR3 DNA reads TGCAGCGGCCTTTTGACCCCCCCGGGGGGCTACACCTTC. Protein sequence: CSGLLTPPGGYTF.